This is a list of T cell receptor beta chains from one sample in a study of shared clonotypes between healthy human individuals. Assay: immunoSEQ multiplex PCR; the TCRdb copy retains only in-frame clones and omits some. The repertoire includes just under 350,000 clones, about 70% of them detected once, and over 9.5% sits in the top ten. The sequenced sample consisted of memory CD4+ T cells sorted from blood. All receptors come from a man younger than 40 in good health. Each CDR3 is given with its conserved first and last residue. The D gene is left open where the match is weak. Size is omitted from some rows. Given values are once, few, many or a class for expanded clones.

>TRBJ2-7|TRBD1|-|TRBV29-1
TGCAGCGAAGGACAGGGAGTTGCCTCCTACGAGCAGTACTTC
CSEGQGVASYEQYF
>TRBJ2-7|TRBD2|-|TRBV15
TGTGCCACCAGCAGAGATGCCCCGACAGGGATGGTACTAGCGGGAGGGGCCTACGAGCAGTACTTC
CATSRDAPTGMVLAGGAYEQYF
>TRBJ1-1|-|-|TRBV20-1
TGCAGTGCTCTGACGGGGCAGGAAGCTTTCTTT
CSALTGQEAFF
>TRBJ2-3|TRBD2|-|TRBV28
TGTGCCAGCAGCCGACTTACTAGCGGATCTAGCACAGATACGCAGTATTTT
CASSRLTSGSSTDTQYF
>TRBJ2-1|TRBD2|few|TRBV5-1
TGCGCCAGCAGCTTGGTCGCTAGCGGGAGCTACTCCTACAATGAGCAGTTCTTC
CASSLVASGSYSYNEQFF
>TRBJ1-2|-|-|TRBV6-5
TGTGCCAGCAGGGTGAGGGGGGGGTATGGCTACACCTTC
CASRVRGGYGYTF
>TRBJ1-2|-|-|TRBV18
TGTGCCAGCTCACCCGCATCAGAGCCCTATGGCTACACCTTC
CASSPASEPYGYTF
>TRBJ2-5|-|-|TRBV30
TGTGCCTGGGGGAACATGGGAGCGGAGACCCAGTACTTC
CAWGNMGAETQYF
>TRBJ1-3|-|-|TRBV10-2
TGCGCCAGCAGTGATTGGGGCTTCTCTGGAAACACCATATATTTT
CASSDWGFSGNTIYF
>TRBJ2-7|-|-|TRBV27
TGTGCCAGCAGTGACCCGGGCATTAAGTCCTACGAGCAGTACTTC
CASSDPGIKSYEQYF
>TRBJ1-1|-|few|TRBV2
TGTGCCAGCCGGGACACCGTGAACACTGAAGCTTTCTTT
CASRDTVNTEAFF
>TRBJ1-4|-|-|TRBV25-1
TGTGCCAGCAGTGGGGGCAGGGGCAGTGAAAAACTGTTTTTT
CASSGGRGSEKLFF
>TRBJ1-5|-|-|TRBV19
TGTGCCAGTAGTATGGAGCCTTATAGCAATCAGCCCCAGCATTTT
CASSMEPYSNQPQHF
>TRBJ1-3|-|-|TRBV5-4
TGTGCCAGCAGCTTGGATCCACCGAGCTCTGGAAACACCATATATTTT
CASSLDPPSSGNTIYF
>TRBJ2-1|-|few|TRBV5-4
TGTGCCAGCAGCCGTTATGACGTCCGTGAGCAGTTCTTC
CASSRYDVREQFF
>TRBJ2-1|-|-|TRBV18
TGTGCCAGCTCACCACCGGAGTACAATGAGCAGTTCTTC
CASSPPEYNEQFF
>TRBJ1-2|-|once|TRBV6-1
TGTGCCAGCCGGGACACCAACTATGGCTACACCTTC
CASRDTNYGYTF
>TRBJ1-1|-|-|TRBV11-2
TGTGCCAGCAGCTTAGTAATGGGGGTAGTGAACACTGAAGCTTTCTTT
CASSLVMGVVNTEAFF
>TRBJ2-1|TRBD2|-|TRBV18
TGTGCCAGCTCACCGGGACTAGCGGGAGTGGAGGAGCAGTTCTTC
CASSPGLAGVEEQFF
>TRBJ1-6|-|-|TRBV2
TGTGCCAGCAACGGGGGGTCACCCCTCCACTTT
CASNGGSPLHF
>TRBJ2-7|TRBD2|-|TRBV14
TGTGCCAGCAGCCAAGGACTAGCGGGAATATACGAGCAGTACTTC
CASSQGLAGIYEQYF
>TRBJ2-7|-|few|TRBV5-5
TGTGCCAGCAGGTGGGGTAGCGGACCTTCCTCCTACGAGCAGTACTTC
CASRWGSGPSSYEQYF
>TRBJ2-7|-|-|TRBV5-4
TGTGCCAGCAGCTCGCAGGCAATGAACTACGAGCAGTACTTC
CASSSQAMNYEQYF
>TRBJ2-2|-|-|TRBV11-2
TGTGCCAGCAGCCAGGCCCGGGCGAACACCGGGGAGCTGTTTTTT
CASSQARANTGELFF
>TRBJ2-7|TRBD2|-|TRBV5-1
TGCGCCAGCAGCCCGGGGTGCGCGGGAGGGCGGGGATACGAGCAGTACTTC
CASSPGCAGGRGYEQYF
>TRBJ1-1|TRBD1|-|TRBV2
TGTGCCAGCTCCGGGACAGGGGCAATGAACACTGAAGCTTTCTTT
CASSGTGAMNTEAFF
>TRBJ1-6|TRBD1|-|TRBV7-9
TGTGCCAGCAGCTTAGCCGGGACAGGGGGTAATTCACCCCTCCACTTT
CASSLAGTGGNSPLHF
>TRBJ2-5|-|few|TRBV7-3
TGTGCCAGCAGCTTAGTGGCCCAAGAGACCCAGTACTTC
CASSLVAQETQYF
>TRBJ2-7|TRBD1|-|TRBV18
TGTGCCAGCTCCGACACAGGGGCCGGGGTAGGAGAGCAGTACTTC
CASSDTGAGVGEQYF
>TRBJ2-2|TRBD1|-|TRBV2
TGTGCCAGCAGTGTCCTACAGGGGGGCACCGGGGAGCTGTTTTTT
CASSVLQGGTGELFF
>TRBJ2-5|-|-|TRBV5-4
TGTGCCAGCAGCTTGGCCGGGTTCTTGCGAGAGACCCAGTACTTC
CASSLAGFLRETQYF